This T cell receptor beta chain was sequenced in a study of T cells in localized non-small cell lung cancer. Findings and limits, study-wide: Prolonged overall survival went with higher T cell density in the blood. Uninvolved nearby lung showed the greatest T cell clonality, exceeding that found in tumor. Investigators sequenced only a single tumor region, leaving heterogeneity possible.

Remarks on this clone: Antigen: not known.

Profiled with immunoSEQ multiplex PCR; TCRdb holds only in-frame clones, not every one. The sample has about 40,000 clones; about 86% are singletons. J gave up 0 bases and V 4 bases, and 6 bases lay outside the gene matches. The CDR3 consists of 17 residues. Germline V gene data show CDR1 as SGHRS and CDR2 as YFSETQ. The chain joins TRBV5-1 to TRBJ2-3, with 12 bases aligning to TRBD2. This TCR came from a man aged 40 to 75 with stage I lung adenocarcinoma. Sequencing was performed on peripheral blood, taken before any cancer treatment. The CDR3 nucleotides read TGCGCCAGCAGCCCGGGACTAGCGGGCCCTAGCACAGATACGCAGTATTTT. As protein: CASSPGLAGPSTDTQYF. The entire variable domain, with the rest obtained from reference TRBV5-1 and TRBJ2-3, is as follows: KAGVTQTPRYLIKTRGQQVTLSCSPISGHRSVSWYQQTPGQGLQFLFEYFSETQRNKGNFPGRFSGRQFSNSRSEMNVSTLELGDSALYLCASSPGLAGPSTDTQYFGPGTRLTVL.